This TCR beta chain was sequenced for a study of T cell changes during pregnancy in multiple sclerosis. The repertoire was sequenced with immunoSEQ multiplex PCR; TCRdb's copy has only in-frame clones and lacks some. Of more than 30,000 clones listed, just under 95% are singletons. This clonotype originated in a female donor with multiple sclerosis, enrolled in a pregnancy study. Sample: CD8+ T cells from peripheral blood mononuclear cells, taken in the third trimester of pregnancy.

The CDR3 DNA sequence: TGTGCCAGCAGCTTGGAGTGGCGGGGGGTCACAGATACGCAGTATTTT. It yields the protein CASSLEWRGVTDTQYF. The chain combines TRBV5-5 with TRBJ2-3, with 8 bases lining up with TRBD2. Germline lookup yields CDR1 SGHKS and CDR2 YYEKEE (reference sequence). The length of the CDR3 is 16 residues. Trimming cost V 0 bases and J 2 bases; bases outside gene matches: 5.